These 30 T cell receptor beta chains were all obtained from the same sample, sequenced in a study of cytomegalovirus exposure and HLA in healthy donors. PCR was performed using 60 Vbeta and 13 Jbeta primers. Produced via immunoSEQ multiplex PCR; TCRdb's table is partial and in-frame only. Counted here are around 210,000 clones, more than 75% occurring once; the ten biggest clones make up around 0.23%. Sequencing was performed on PBMCs. All receptors derive from a girl under 10 years old in good health and CMV-seronegative.

This chain joins TRBV7-9 and TRBJ1-6; 8 bases agree with TRBD1. CDR1 and CDR2 (germline): SEHNR, FQNEAQ (reference sequence). This CDR3 has 18 residues. The junction had 14 bases not matched to a gene; V was cut back by 5 bases and J by 5 bases. CDR3 sequence reads: CASSPRGSGGSNNSPLHF. The DNA of the CDR3 is TGTGCCAGCAGCCCGAGGGGGTCAGGGGGCTCTAATAATTCACCCCTCCACTTT.

In this sample, this clone turned up a few times. The V call is TRBV6-6, the J call TRBJ1-1; D is perhaps TRBD1 (5 bases). The CDR3 totals 15 residues. Trimming pared 6 bases from V and 4 bases from J, leaving 18 bases between. CDR1 and CDR2 (germline): MNHNY, SVGAGI (reference sequence). The CDR3 sequence is CASSETAGILTEAFF. The CDR3 DNA sequence: TGTGCCAGCAGCGAAACCGCAGGGATTCTCACTGAAGCTTTCTTT.

The chain employs TRBV9 and TRBJ2-3, with 7 bases fitting TRBD1. The trim removed 1 base at V and 5 bases at J, leaving 1 base unmatched. This CDR3 contains 13 residues. In germline, CDR1 is SGDLS, CDR2 YYNGEE. The CDR3 loop reads CASSVSGGDTQYF. In DNA form, the CDR3 reads TGTGCCAGCAGCGTATCAGGGGGAGATACGCAGTATTTT.

V gene TRBV4-1 combines with J gene TRBJ2-1, with TRBD2 identical over 12 bases. This CDR3 comprises 16 residues. The V gene end was trimmed by 5 bases and the J gene end by 8 bases; junction bases not matched to a gene: 10. Germline CDR1 and CDR2: MGHRA and YSYEKL. CDR3 sequence reads: CASSFYPSGRVDEQFF. The CDR3 DNA reads as TGCGCCAGCAGCTTCTATCCTAGCGGGAGGGTAGATGAGCAGTTCTTC.

The rearrangement uses TRBV25-1 and TRBJ2-7, with a weak D call TRBD2 (6 bases). This CDR3 contains 13 residues. Germline V gives CDR1 MGHDK, CDR2 SYGVNS. Trimming stripped 9 bases from V and 3 bases from J, with 15 bases between. CDR3 amino acids: CASRRDGIYEQYF. Here the CDR3 DNA reads TGTGCCAGTAGGAGGGACGGCATCTACGAGCAGTACTTC.

This chain uses TRBV18 with TRBJ1-1; TRBD1 matches 7 bases. The CDR3 extends over 14 amino acids. With V trimmed by 3 bases and J by 1 base, 2 bases remained unmatched. CDR1 KGHSH and CDR2 LQKENI come from the germline V gene. CDR3 region: CASSPGQTNTEAFF. For the CDR3, the DNA is TGTGCCAGCTCACCGGGACAGACGAACACTGAAGCTTTCTTT.

The V gene is TRBV18, the J gene TRBJ2-1, with 10 bases that match TRBD2. Germline CDR1 and CDR2: KGHSH and LQKENI. Germline trimming cut 2 bases from V and 4 bases from J; bases unmatched to any gene: 2. This CDR3 region has 15 residues. CDR3 sequence (DNA): TGTGCCAGCTCACCAAGGACTAGCGGATACAATGAGCAGTTCTTC. Its protein is CASSPRTSGYNEQFF.

The V gene is TRBV2, the J gene TRBJ2-7; 9 bases fit TRBD1. The ends lost 8 bases at V and 4 bases at J; junction bases unmatched: 3. Germline CDR1 reads SNHLY; CDR2 reads FYNNEI. The CDR3 runs to 12 residues. CDR3 amino acids: CASEQGAYEQYF. Written as DNA, the CDR3 is TGTGCCAGCGAACAGGGGGCTTACGAGCAGTACTTC.

The chain joins TRBV4-1 to TRBJ2-3, with 9 nucleotides matching TRBD2. CDR1 MGHRA and CDR2 YSYEKL come from the germline V gene. J was trimmed by 6 bases and V by 0 bases; bases with no gene match: 7. The CDR3 runs 16 residues. The CDR3 coding sequence is TGCGCCAGCAGCCAAGATCAGGGACTAGCCGTGGATACGCAGTATTTT. Its protein is CASSQDQGLAVDTQYF.

CDR3 in amino acids: CASSLAANTGELFF. The CDR3 DNA sequence: TGTGCCAGCAGCTTAGCCGCGAACACCGGGGAGCTGTTTTTT. This chain uses TRBV11-3 with TRBJ2-2; D unresolved. The V end was cut by 1 base, the J end by 0 bases, with 3 bases between. This CDR3 is built from 14 residues. Germline V gene lookup returns CDR1 SGHNT and CDR2 YENEEA.

CDR3 nucleotides: TGTGCCTGGAGTTCAGGAACCTCCTATAATTCACCCCTCCACTTT. It encodes CAWSSGTSYNSPLHF. This chain joins TRBV30 and TRBJ1-6; D gene uncertain. V gave up 2 bases and J gave up 0 bases, with 8 bases separating them. The CDR3 has 15 residues. Germline assignment: CDR1 GTSNPN and CDR2 SVGIG (reference sequence).

The V gene is TRBV6-5, the J gene TRBJ1-6, with D possibly being TRBD1 (5 bases). Trimming took 0 bases from V and 8 from J, leaving 14 bases between them. This CDR3 contains 16 residues. From germline, CDR1 is MNHEY and CDR2 SVGAGI. CDR3 DNA: TGTGCCAGCAGTTACTCGACCCGGGGGAGAGATTCACCCCTCCACTTT. Amino acids: CASSYSTRGRDSPLHF.

The V and J genes are TRBV29-1 and TRBJ1-2, with D possibly matching TRBD1 (5 bases). CDR1 is SQVTM and CDR2 is ANQGSEA in the germline V gene. The CDR3 has 13 residues. V gave up 4 bases and J gave up 8 bases, with 17 bases separating them. In DNA form, the CDR3 reads TGCAGCGTTGTCCCGGGGGATAGAGGAGGCTACACCTTC. Its translation: CSVVPGDRGGYTF.

This chain links TRBV9 with TRBJ1-3; unclear D gene. Germline CDR1 SGDLS, CDR2 YYNGEE. The germline V and J ends were trimmed by 7 bases and 0 bases, with 11 bases remaining between them. The CDR3 consists of 14 residues. In nucleotides, the CDR3 is TGTGCCAGCTCTGAGGCGTTCTCTGGAAACACCATATATTTT. Amino acids: CASSEAFSGNTIYF.

The V gene is TRBV15, the J gene TRBJ2-5, with a tentative D call TRBD2 (6 bases). Germline CDR1 LNHNV, CDR2 YYDKDF (reference sequence). The CDR3 covers 14 residues. Trimming shortened V by 5 bases and J by 1 base, and 11 bases separated the two germline ends. In DNA form, the CDR3 reads TGTGCCACCAGCTCCGGAGGGACCCAAGAGACCCAGTACTTC. Its translation is CATSSGGTQETQYF.

This clone occurred once. The DNA of the CDR3 is TGTGCCAGCTCCCAAGGGACAATCATCGGCTACACCTTC. Protein product: CASSQGTIIGYTF. This chain connects TRBV18 to TRBJ1-2, with D perhaps TRBD1 (6 bases). There are 13 residues in the CDR3. Per germline, CDR1 KGHSH and CDR2 LQKENI. V lost 6 bases to trimming and J lost 8 bases, with 16 bases between them.

Of note for this clone: This same CDR3 is encoded by further DNA sequences in the sample. The rearrangement links TRBV7-2 to TRBJ1-1; D unclear. The CDR3 has 14 amino acids. Between the trimmed V and J ends, which lost 1 base and 2 bases, there was a span of 8 bases. Germline V gives CDR1 SGHTA, CDR2 FQGNSA. The CDR3 bases are TGTGCCAGCAGCTTAGTCGGAGGAAACACTGAAGCTTTCTTT. Amino acid sequence: CASSLVGGNTEAFF.

The rearrangement joins TRBV30 to TRBJ1-3; D remains ambiguous. CDR3 length: 14 amino acids. Germline assignment: CDR1 GTSNPN and CDR2 SVGIG (reference sequence). With 0 bases removed from V and 0 bases from J, the gap between germline ends came to 6 bases. The CDR3 loop is CAWSVLSSGNTIYF. The CDR3 bases are TGTGCCTGGAGTGTACTCTCCTCTGGAAACACCATATATTTT.

This chain links TRBV5-1 with TRBJ2-5; D possibly corresponds to TRBD2 (6 bases). The CDR3 has 14 residues. CDR1 and CDR2 from the germline V gene are SGHRS and YFSETQ. V lost 0 bases and J 11 bases, leaving 17 bases between the germline ends. The CDR3 DNA reads TGCGCCAGCAGCTTGGGCCTGGGCGGTCGGGAGCAGTACTTC. Translation gives CASSLGLGGREQYF.

The V and J genes are TRBV7-3 and TRBJ1-1; D remains ambiguous. The germline V and J ends were trimmed by 7 bases and 6 bases, with 15 bases remaining between them. The V gene's germline CDR1 is SGHTA and CDR2 FQGTGA. The CDR3 consists of 13 residues. The CDR3 here is CASKTTVSSEAFF. CDR3 sequence (DNA): TGTGCCAGCAAAACTACGGTGTCGTCTGAAGCTTTCTTT.

The J gene is TRBJ1-6, the V gene TRBV19; 10 positions match TRBD1. This CDR3 has 14 amino acids. Germline assignment: CDR1 LNHDA and CDR2 SQIVND (reference sequence). V gave up 5 bases and J gave up 11 bases; unmatched junction bases: 6. CDR3 sequence (DNA): TGTGCCAGTAGTGTTGACAGGGGGCTGGCACCCCTCCACTTT. The encoded protein is CASSVDRGLAPLHF.

The V call is TRBV30, the J call TRBJ1-2; no firm D call. The V gene's germline CDR1 is GTSNPN and CDR2 SVGIG (reference sequence). The ends were cut back, 2 bases at V and 8 bases at J, with 18 bases in the middle. The CDR3 has 14 amino acids. This chain's CDR3 is CAWSRTDRIRGYTF. The DNA of the CDR3 is TGTGCCTGGAGTCGAACAGACCGAATTCGAGGCTACACCTTC.

The chain employs TRBV10-1 and TRBJ2-7, with 11 bases lining up with TRBD2. The V segment lost 6 bases and the J segment 0 bases; nucleotides outside the gene matches: 13. The CDR3 totals 18 residues. CDR1 WNHNN and CDR2 SYGVQD come from the germline V gene (reference sequence). CDR3 region: CASSDDPRLAGSSYEQYF. CDR3 nucleotide sequence: TGCGCCAGCAGCGACGATCCTAGACTAGCGGGGAGCTCCTACGAGCAGTACTTC.

The rearrangement joins TRBV28 to TRBJ2-4; a possible D gene is TRBD1 (6 bases). This CDR3 is 17 amino acids long. Trimming pared 1 base from V and 3 bases from J, leaving 16 bases between. From germline, CDR1 is MDHEN and CDR2 SYDVKM. DNA of the CDR3: TGTGCCAGCAGTTTATTACGGTCCGGACAGATCAAAAACATTCAGTACTTC. Translating it yields CASSLLRSGQIKNIQYF.

The chain uses TRBV6-1 and TRBJ2-1; 13 nucleotides match TRBD2. From germline, CDR1 is MNHNS and CDR2 SASEGT. V lost 3 bases, J lost 9 bases, and 5 bases stayed unmatched. The CDR3 consists of 15 residues. The CDR3 here is CASSERTSGSGEQFF. The DNA of the CDR3 is TGTGCCAGCAGTGAGAGGACTAGCGGGAGCGGTGAGCAGTTCTTC.

The chain employs TRBV7-8 and TRBJ2-1; D possibly corresponds to TRBD2 (5 bases). The CDR3 is 16 amino acids. The V end lost 2 bases, the J end lost 0 bases, and 11 bases lay between the germline ends. The germline gives CDR1 SGHVS, CDR2 FQNEAQ. DNA of the CDR3: TGTGCCAGCAGCTTAACGAATCGGGGCTCCTACAATGAGCAGTTCTTC. Protein: CASSLTNRGSYNEQFF. Together with reference TRBV7-8 and TRBJ2-1, the CDR3 gives the full variable domain: GAGVSQSPRYKVAKRGQDVALRCDPISGHVSLFWYQQALGQGPEFLTYFQNEAQLDKSGLPSDRFFAERPEGSVSTLKIQRTQQEDSAVYLCASSLTNRGSYNEQFFGPGTRLTVL.

The chain is built from TRBV5-1 and TRBJ2-3; a possible D gene is TRBD2 (6 bases). The CDR3 totals 15 residues. CDR1 and CDR2 from the germline V gene are SGHRS and YFSETQ. Trimming took off 0 bases at V and 2 bases at J, with 10 bases between the two ends. CDR3 amino acids: CASSLAGVYTDTQYF. In nucleotides, the CDR3 is TGCGCCAGCAGCTTGGCGGGGGTTTACACAGATACGCAGTATTTT.

This clone was seen a handful of times. V usage is TRBV25-1 and J usage is TRBJ2-4, with 7 bases fitting TRBD1. Germline CDR1 MGHDK, CDR2 SYGVNS. This CDR3 is built from 13 residues. The junction had 0 bases not matched to a gene; V was cut back by 6 bases and J by 1 base. This chain's CDR3 is CASRQGAKNIQYF. The CDR3 DNA reads as TGTGCCAGCAGACAGGGGGCCAAAAACATTCAGTACTTC.

The table lists this clone with a count of one. The V gene is TRBV7-9, the J gene TRBJ2-7, with 8 nucleotides matching TRBD1. V lost 3 bases and J lost 7; bases outside the gene matches: 5. CDR3 size: 13 residues. Per germline, CDR1 SEHNR and CDR2 FQNEAQ (reference sequence). For the CDR3, the DNA is TGTGCCAGCAGCTTCCAGGGGGCTGGGGAGCAGTACTTC. Translating gives CASSFQGAGEQYF.

The genes are TRBV13 and TRBJ1-6; 7 nucleotides align to TRBD1. This CDR3 has 15 residues. Germline V gives CDR1 PRHDT, CDR2 FYEKMQ (reference sequence). V shed 5 bases, J shed 7 bases, and the junction held 8 bases outside the gene matches. CDR3 nucleotides: TGTGCCAGCAGCACTGGACAGGCGATCAATTCACCCCTCCACTTT. This encodes CASSTGQAINSPLHF. Full variable domain (missing parts from reference TRBV13 and TRBJ1-6): AAGVIQSPRHLIKEKRETATLKCYPIPRHDTVYWYQQGPGQDPQFLISFYEKMQSDKGSIPDRFSAQQFSDYHSELNMSSLELGDSALYFCASSTGQAINSPLHFGNGTRLTVT.